The 18 T cell receptor beta chains in this list originate from one sample, sequenced in a study of neoadjuvant nivolumab and ipilimumab in lung cancer. Measured with immunoSEQ multiplex PCR; TCRdb has only the in-frame clones, and not every one. The table records about 27,000 clones, 70% to 80% of them present only once. The sequencing here drew on tumor tissue, taken after neoadjuvant nivolumab, alone or with ipilimumab, at or shortly before surgery. These receptors all stem from an adult with non-small cell lung cancer.

V usage is TRBV11-2 and J usage is TRBJ1-5, with 8 bases identical to TRBD1. Germline assignment: CDR1 SGHAT and CDR2 FQNNGV. The junction had 4 bases not matched to a gene; V was cut back by 6 bases and J by 0 bases. The CDR3 has 15 residues. The CDR3, as DNA: TGTGCCAGCAGAACGACAGGGGATAGCAATCAGCCCCAGCATTTT. Amino acids: CASRTTGDSNQPQHF.

The genes are TRBV5-3 and TRBJ2-1; 8 bases are a match to TRBD2. TRBV5-3 is assigned to the ORF class and has an uncertain function. V dropped 7 bases and J dropped 10; count of bases not matched to a gene: 10. This CDR3 is 13 amino acids long. DNA of the CDR3: TGTGCCAGACCCCCGACTAGCGATGACGAGCAGTTCTTC. It specifies CARPPTSDDEQFF.

The J gene is TRBJ2-5, the V gene TRBV7-2; 14 nucleotides agree with TRBD2. Germline-derived CDR1 and CDR2 are SGHTA and FQGNSA. CDR3 length: 16 residues. V lost 1 base and J lost 2; bases outside the gene matches: 0. The CDR3 loop is CASSLGLAGGQETQYF. In nucleotides, the CDR3 is TGTGCCAGCAGCTTAGGACTAGCGGGGGGGCAAGAGACCCAGTACTTC.

This clone has a single count. The rearrangement uses TRBV10-2 and TRBJ2-2; perhaps D is TRBD1 or TRBD2 (5 bases each). Germline V gives CDR1 WSHSY, CDR2 SAAADI. The CDR3 extends over 14 amino acids. Trimming shortened V by 6 bases and J by 2 bases, and 10 bases separated the two germline ends. The CDR3: CASSRDGNTGELFF. In DNA, the CDR3 is TGCGCCAGCAGCCGGGACGGCAACACCGGGGAGCTGTTTTTT.

J is TRBJ1-1 and V is TRBV5-1, with D possibly being TRBD1 (5 bases). The CDR3 is 14 amino acids. From germline, CDR1 is SGHRS and CDR2 YFSETQ. V lost 0 bases, J lost 3 bases, and 9 bases lay in between. CDR3 in amino acids: CASSLDGGYTEAFF. The CDR3 DNA is TGCGCCAGCAGCTTGGATGGGGGGTACACTGAAGCTTTCTTT.

J is TRBJ2-3 and V is TRBV5-1; possible D gene TRBD2, 5 bases. Germline CDR1 reads SGHRS; CDR2 reads YFSETQ. The ends were cut back, 0 bases at V and 4 bases at J, with 6 bases in the middle. This CDR3 has 13 residues. The chain's CDR3 is CASSLAGADTQYF. The CDR3, as DNA: TGCGCCAGCAGCTTGGCCGGGGCAGATACGCAGTATTTT.

V gene TRBV18 combines with J gene TRBJ1-1, with D maybe TRBD1 (6 bases). The CDR3 length is 13 residues. Trimming cost V 5 bases and J 2 bases, with 9 bases left between them. The germline V gene encodes CDR1 KGHSH and CDR2 LQKENI. The CDR3 nucleotides are TGTGCCAGCTCAGGACAGATAAACACTGAAGCTTTCTTT. Its protein is CASSGQINTEAFF. Variable domain in full (rest from reference TRBV18 and TRBJ1-1): NAGVMQNPRHLVRRRGQEARLRCSPMKGHSHVYWYRQLPEEGLKFMVYLQKENIIDESGMPKERFSAEFPKEGPSILRIQQVVRGDSAAYFCASSGQINTEAFFGQGTRLTVV.

The V call is TRBV10-2, the J call TRBJ2-7; either TRBD1 or TRBD2 may supply D (5 bases each). Germline CDR1 and CDR2: WSHSY and SAAADI. V lost 5 bases and J lost 3, with 17 bases in between. This CDR3 spans 15 amino acids. CDR3: CASSRGGGRNYEQYF. Here the CDR3 DNA reads TGCGCCAGCAGTCGGGGCGGCGGGCGTAACTACGAGCAGTACTTC.

V gene TRBV6-6 combines with J gene TRBJ2-3; 7 nucleotides align to TRBD2. The CDR3 covers 16 residues. V lost 7 bases to trimming and J lost 6 bases; unmatched junction nucleotides: 16. Germline-derived CDR1 and CDR2 are MNHNY and SVGAGI (reference sequence). The CDR3 protein is CASTSRALALGDTQYF. For the CDR3, the DNA is TGTGCCAGCACCTCGCGGGCACTAGCGCTAGGGGATACGCAGTATTTT.

The chain joins TRBV6-5 to TRBJ1-1; possibly TRBD1 for D (6 bases). The germline V gene has CDR1 MNHEY and CDR2 SVGAGI. V dropped 3 bases and J dropped 4 bases, with 15 bases sitting between them. The CDR3 sequence is 15 residues long. In DNA, the CDR3 is TGTGCCAGCAGTTATGGAACAGGGCCTGGCACTGAAGCTTTCTTT. It is translated as CASSYGTGPGTEAFF.

The chain recombines TRBV7-8 with TRBJ1-3; TRBD1 matches 8 bases. The V gene end was trimmed by 5 bases and the J gene end by 4 bases; junction bases not matched to a gene: 13. Germline V gene lookup returns CDR1 SGHVS and CDR2 FQNEAQ. There are 17 residues in the CDR3. CDR3 region: CASSPRTGKTAGNTIYF. CDR3 sequence (DNA): TGTGCCAGCAGCCCACGGACAGGGAAGACGGCCGGAAACACCATATATTTT.

This clone was observed once. The chain recombines TRBV30 with TRBJ2-5; unclear D gene. CDR1 and CDR2 (germline): GTSNPN, SVGIG (reference sequence). CDR3 size: 14 residues. Trimming removed 1 base at V and 4 bases at J, with 13 bases between. The CDR3 is CAWSDGRRRETQYF. As DNA, the CDR3 is TGTGCCTGGAGTGACGGCAGAAGAAGAGAGACCCAGTACTTC.

J is TRBJ2-6 and V is TRBV18; a weak D match, TRBD2 (7 bases). Trimming pared 0 bases from V and 3 bases from J, leaving 12 bases between. Germline V CDR1 and CDR2: KGHSH, LQKENI. This CDR3 has 17 residues. The CDR3 protein is CASSPPSGGGGANVLTF. In DNA form, the CDR3 reads TGTGCCAGCTCACCACCGTCGGGGGGCGGTGGGGCCAACGTCCTGACTTTC.

This sequence joins TRBV5-1 and TRBJ2-1, with 13 bases aligning to TRBD2. Trimming removed 3 bases from V and 3 bases from J; junction bases left unmatched: 3. CDR1 is SGHRS, CDR2 YFSETQ, per germline. The CDR3 extends over 16 amino acids. The CDR3 sequence is CASSSGLAGFYNEQFF. The DNA of the CDR3 is TGCGCCAGCAGCTCGGGACTAGCGGGGTTCTACAATGAGCAGTTCTTC. Full variable domain (outside the CDR3, taken from reference TRBV5-1 and TRBJ2-1): KAGVTQTPRYLIKTRGQQVTLSCSPISGHRSVSWYQQTPGQGLQFLFEYFSETQRNKGNFPGRFSGRQFSNSRSEMNVSTLELGDSALYLCASSSGLAGFYNEQFFGPGTRLTVL.

The chain uses TRBV6-1 and TRBJ2-7; 12 bases align to TRBD1. Germline lookup yields CDR1 MNHNS and CDR2 SASEGT. V gave up 5 bases and J gave up 0 bases; unmatched junction bases: 2. CDR3 length: 15 amino acids. CDR3 loop: CASSRDRGLSYEQYF. Here the CDR3 DNA reads TGTGCCAGCAGTCGGGACAGGGGGCTCTCCTACGAGCAGTACTTC.

The chain uses TRBV5-6 and TRBJ2-4, with 8 bases fitting TRBD1. After removal of 3 bases from V and 7 bases from J, the junction contained 9 bases not matched to a gene. From germline, CDR1 is SGHDT and CDR2 YYEEEE. This CDR3 spans 15 amino acids. This CDR3 reads CASSSSDRVANIQYF. The DNA for the CDR3 is TGTGCCAGCAGCTCCTCGGACAGGGTAGCGAACATTCAGTACTTC.

The chain uses TRBV18 and TRBJ1-1, with D possibly TRBD1 on 5 matching bases. This CDR3 is built from 14 residues. From germline, CDR1 is KGHSH and CDR2 LQKENI. V was trimmed by 6 bases and J by 1 base, leaving 12 bases between them. The CDR3: CASSQSGPNTEAFF. The DNA for the CDR3 is TGTGCCAGCTCCCAGTCAGGGCCGAACACTGAAGCTTTCTTT.

The chain is built from TRBV4-1 and TRBJ2-3; TRBD1 matches 8 bases. Germline CDR1 MGHRA, CDR2 YSYEKL. After removal of 8 bases from V and 4 bases from J, the junction contained 8 bases not matched to a gene. The CDR3 runs to 14 residues. CDR3 sequence reads: CASGRGQAADTQYF. CDR3 in DNA: TGCGCCAGCGGCAGGGGGCAGGCCGCAGATACGCAGTATTTT.